This T cell receptor (beta chain) is drawn from a study of T cell responses to AZD1222 COVID-19 vaccine. The study, taken as a whole, reports: There were vaccine-associated CD4 TCRs across spike, dominant at 160-218 and 743-854. Baseline serostatus was positive in only a handful of AZD1222 recipients. Donors were mostly white British, more females; clonal diversity possibly underestimated.

A note on this clone: Its antigen is unidentified.

Per germline, CDR1 SGHRS and CDR2 YFSETQ. The CDR3 has 15 amino acids. The ends were cut back, 3 bases at V and 3 bases at J, with 15 bases in the middle. This table comes from immunoSEQ multiplex PCR, and its TCRdb copy is limited to in-frame clones, with some not included. The table has 140,000 to 150,000 clones, more than 70% seen once. The specimen comprised peripheral blood, sampled on day 0 of AZD1222 vaccination. The sequence was obtained from an adult in good health. The J gene is TRBJ1-2, the V gene TRBV5-1, with D hard to call. The CDR3 DNA reads TGCGCCAGCAGCTCGGGCTCTACACCAGACTATGGCTACACCTTC. Translation: CASSSGSTPDYGYTF. Full variable domain (remainder filled in from reference TRBV5-1 and TRBJ1-2): KAGVTQTPRYLIKTRGQQVTLSCSPISGHRSVSWYQQTPGQGLQFLFEYFSETQRNKGNFPGRFSGRQFSNSRSEMNVSTLELGDSALYLCASSSGSTPDYGYTFGSGTRLTVV.